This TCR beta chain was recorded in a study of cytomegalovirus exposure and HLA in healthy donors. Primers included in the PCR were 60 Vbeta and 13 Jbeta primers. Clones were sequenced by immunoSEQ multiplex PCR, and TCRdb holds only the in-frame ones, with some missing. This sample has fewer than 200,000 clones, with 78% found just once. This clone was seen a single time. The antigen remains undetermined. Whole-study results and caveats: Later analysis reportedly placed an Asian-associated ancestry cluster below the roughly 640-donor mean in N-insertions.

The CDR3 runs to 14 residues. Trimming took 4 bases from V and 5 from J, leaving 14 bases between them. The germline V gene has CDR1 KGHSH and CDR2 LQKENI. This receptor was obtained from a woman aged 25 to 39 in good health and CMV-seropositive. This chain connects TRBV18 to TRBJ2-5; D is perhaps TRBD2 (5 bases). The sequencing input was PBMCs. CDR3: CASSRDPGGETQYF. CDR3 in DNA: TGTGCCAGCTCACGTGATCCCGGCGGGGAGACCCAGTACTTC. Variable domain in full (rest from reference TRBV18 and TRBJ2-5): NAGVMQNPRHLVRRRGQEARLRCSPMKGHSHVYWYRQLPEEGLKFMVYLQKENIIDESGMPKERFSAEFPKEGPSILRIQQVVRGDSAAYFCASSRDPGGETQYFGPGTRLLVL.